This T cell receptor (beta chain) comes out of a study of monozygotic twins with inflammatory bowel disease. Regarding the study as a whole: A single strong IBD-associated signal or clonotype was not supported by the findings. Clonotypes shared with others were fewer in IBD patients than in healthy twins, especially with disease activity. Background noise in patient repertoires may stem from differing immunosuppressive treatments.

UMIs were attached via template switching, each with a 6-nucleotide sample barcode. After re-calling the 5' RACE reads, TCRdb lists one entry per CDR3 protein, DNA absent. The sample totals about 380,000 distinct CDR3 sequences; its top ten clones hold 2% to 3%. Notes on this clonotype: Its antigen is unknown.

This TCR was sampled from a human donor with ulcerative colitis or Crohn's disease, or a healthy co-twin of an affected twin (not recorded which). Source material: blood.

CDR3 sequence reads: CASSAGSSVQEQFF. The V call is TRBV5-1, the J call TRBJ2-1; the TRBD1 assignment by TCRdb is unverifiable without DNA. Looked up from germline, CDR1 is SGHRS and CDR2 is YFSETQ. The CDR3 runs 14 residues.